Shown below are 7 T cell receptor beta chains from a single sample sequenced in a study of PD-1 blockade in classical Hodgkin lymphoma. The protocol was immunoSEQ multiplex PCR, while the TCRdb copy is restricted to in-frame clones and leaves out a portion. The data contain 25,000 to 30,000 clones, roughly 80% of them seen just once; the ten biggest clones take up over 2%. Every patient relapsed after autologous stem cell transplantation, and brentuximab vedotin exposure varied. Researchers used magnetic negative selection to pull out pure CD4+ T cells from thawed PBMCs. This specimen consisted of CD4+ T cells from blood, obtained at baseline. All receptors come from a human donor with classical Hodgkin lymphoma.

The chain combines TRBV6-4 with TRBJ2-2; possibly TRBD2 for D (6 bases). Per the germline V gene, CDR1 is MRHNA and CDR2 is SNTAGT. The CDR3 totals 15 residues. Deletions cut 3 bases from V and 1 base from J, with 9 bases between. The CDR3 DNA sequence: TGTGCCAGCAGTGAACTGGGGGGGAACACCGGGGAGCTGTTTTTT. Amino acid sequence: CASSELGGNTGELFF.

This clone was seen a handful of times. The chain's CDR3 is CASRLPSDRPNQPQHF. The CDR3 DNA sequence: TGTGCCAGTAGGCTCCCCTCGGACAGACCCAATCAGCCCCAGCATTTT. This chain uses TRBV19 with TRBJ1-5, with D possibly being TRBD1 (6 bases). Germline CDR1 and CDR2: LNHDA and SQIVND (reference sequence). The CDR3 consists of 16 residues. V lost 6 bases to trimming and J lost 3 bases, with 18 bases between them.

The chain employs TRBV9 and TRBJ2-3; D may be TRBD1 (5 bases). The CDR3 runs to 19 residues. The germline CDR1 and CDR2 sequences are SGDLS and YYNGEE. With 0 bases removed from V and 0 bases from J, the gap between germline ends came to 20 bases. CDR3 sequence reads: CASSVATWAGPTSTDTQYF. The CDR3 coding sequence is TGTGCCAGCAGCGTAGCTACGTGGGCAGGGCCGACTAGCACAGATACGCAGTATTTT.

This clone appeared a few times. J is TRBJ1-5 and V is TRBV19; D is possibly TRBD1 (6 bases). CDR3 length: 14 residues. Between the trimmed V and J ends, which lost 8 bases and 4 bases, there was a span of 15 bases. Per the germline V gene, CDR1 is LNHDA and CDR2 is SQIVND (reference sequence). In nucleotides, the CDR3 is TGTGCCAGTGGAACAGGGCCACCTAATCAGCCCCAGCATTTT. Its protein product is CASGTGPPNQPQHF.

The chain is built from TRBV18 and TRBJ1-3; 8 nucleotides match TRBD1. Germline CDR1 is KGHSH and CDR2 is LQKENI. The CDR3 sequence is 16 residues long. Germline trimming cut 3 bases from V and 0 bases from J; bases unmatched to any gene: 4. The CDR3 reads CASSPAGGFSGNTIYF. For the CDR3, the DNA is TGTGCCAGCTCACCCGCAGGGGGCTTCTCTGGAAACACCATATATTTT.

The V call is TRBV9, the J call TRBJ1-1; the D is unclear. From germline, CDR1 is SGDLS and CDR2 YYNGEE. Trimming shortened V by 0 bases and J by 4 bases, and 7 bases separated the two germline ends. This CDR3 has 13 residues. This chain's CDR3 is CASSVGDGTEAFF. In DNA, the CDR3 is TGTGCCAGCAGCGTAGGAGACGGCACTGAAGCTTTCTTT.

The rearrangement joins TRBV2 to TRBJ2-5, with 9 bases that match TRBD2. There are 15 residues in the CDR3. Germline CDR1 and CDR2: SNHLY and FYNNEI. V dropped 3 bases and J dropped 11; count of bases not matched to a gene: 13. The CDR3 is CASSDTAGGRPAQYF. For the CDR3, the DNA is TGTGCCAGCAGTGACACAGCGGGGGGCCGACCGGCTCAGTACTTC. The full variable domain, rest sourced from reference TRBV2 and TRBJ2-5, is EPEVTQTPSHQVTQMGQEVILRCVPISNHLYFYWYRQILGQKVEFLVSFYNNEISEKSEIFDDQFSVERPDGSNFTLKIRSTKLEDSAMYFCASSDTAGGRPAQYFGPGTRLLVL.